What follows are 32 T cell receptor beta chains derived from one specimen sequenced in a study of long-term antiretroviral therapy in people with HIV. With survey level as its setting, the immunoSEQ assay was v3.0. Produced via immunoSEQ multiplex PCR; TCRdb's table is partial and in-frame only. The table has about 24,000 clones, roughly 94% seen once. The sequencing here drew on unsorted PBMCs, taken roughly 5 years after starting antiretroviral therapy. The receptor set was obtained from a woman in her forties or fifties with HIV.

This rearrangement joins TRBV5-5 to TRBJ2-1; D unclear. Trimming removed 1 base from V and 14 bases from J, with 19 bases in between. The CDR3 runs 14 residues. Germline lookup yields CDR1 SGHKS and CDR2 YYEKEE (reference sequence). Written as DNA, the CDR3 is TGTGCCAGCAGCTTGCGGGCCGACGGCGGTCGAGAGTTCTTC. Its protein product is CASSLRADGGREFF. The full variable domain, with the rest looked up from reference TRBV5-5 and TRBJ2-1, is DAGVTQSPTHLIKTRGQQVTLRCSPISGHKSVSWYQQVLGQGPQFIFQYYEKEERGRGNFPDRFSARQFPNYSSELNVNALLLGDSALYLCASSLRADGGREFFGPGTRLTVL.

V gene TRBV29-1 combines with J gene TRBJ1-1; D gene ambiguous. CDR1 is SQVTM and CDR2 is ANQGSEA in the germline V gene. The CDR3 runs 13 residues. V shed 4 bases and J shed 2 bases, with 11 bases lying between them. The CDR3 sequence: CSVVTGLNTEAFF. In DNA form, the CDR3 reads TGCAGCGTTGTGACCGGATTAAACACTGAAGCTTTCTTT.

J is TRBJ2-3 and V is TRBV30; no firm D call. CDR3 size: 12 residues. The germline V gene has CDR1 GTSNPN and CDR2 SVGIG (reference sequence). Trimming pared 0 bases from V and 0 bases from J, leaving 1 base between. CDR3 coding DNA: TGTGCCTGGAGTGTAAGCACAGATACGCAGTATTTT. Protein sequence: CAWSVSTDTQYF.

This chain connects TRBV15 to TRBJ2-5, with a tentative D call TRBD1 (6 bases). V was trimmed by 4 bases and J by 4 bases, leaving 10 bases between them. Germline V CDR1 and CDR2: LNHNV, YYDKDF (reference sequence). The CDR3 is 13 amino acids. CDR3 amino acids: CATSITGIETQYF. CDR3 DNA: TGTGCCACCAGCATTACAGGGATAGAGACCCAGTACTTC.

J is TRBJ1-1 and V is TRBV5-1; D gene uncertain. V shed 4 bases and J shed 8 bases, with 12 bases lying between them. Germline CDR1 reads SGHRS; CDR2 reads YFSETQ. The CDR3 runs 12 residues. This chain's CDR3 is CASSLDFLEAFF. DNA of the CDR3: TGCGCCAGCAGCCTAGATTTTCTAGAAGCTTTCTTT.

CDR3 sequence (DNA): TGTGCCAGCAGTTTAATGTGGAACACTGAAGCTTTCTTT. It translates to CASSLMWNTEAFF. The gene calls are TRBV27 and TRBJ1-1, with D uncertain. Trimming stripped 2 bases from V and 1 base from J, with 5 bases between. Germline V gene data show CDR1 as MNHEY and CDR2 as SMNVEV (reference sequence). The CDR3 consists of 13 residues.

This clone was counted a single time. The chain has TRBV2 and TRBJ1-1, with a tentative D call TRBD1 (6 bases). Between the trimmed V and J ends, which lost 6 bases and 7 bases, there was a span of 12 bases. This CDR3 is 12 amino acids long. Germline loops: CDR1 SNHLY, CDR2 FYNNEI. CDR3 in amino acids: CASSEIRGEAFF. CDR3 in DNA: TGTGCCAGCAGCGAGATCAGGGGTGAAGCTTTCTTT.

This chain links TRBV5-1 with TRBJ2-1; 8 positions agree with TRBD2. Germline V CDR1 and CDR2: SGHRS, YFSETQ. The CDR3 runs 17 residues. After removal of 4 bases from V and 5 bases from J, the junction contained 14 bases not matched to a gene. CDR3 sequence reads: CASSPLGSGIADNEQFF. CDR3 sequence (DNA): TGCGCCAGCAGCCCTTTGGGTAGCGGGATCGCTGACAATGAGCAGTTCTTC.

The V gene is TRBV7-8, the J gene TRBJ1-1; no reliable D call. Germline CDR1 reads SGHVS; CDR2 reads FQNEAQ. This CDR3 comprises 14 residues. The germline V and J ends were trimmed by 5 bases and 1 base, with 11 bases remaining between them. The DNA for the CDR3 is TGTGCCAGCAGCCAGGACCTTTCGAACACTGAAGCTTTCTTT. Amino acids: CASSQDLSNTEAFF.

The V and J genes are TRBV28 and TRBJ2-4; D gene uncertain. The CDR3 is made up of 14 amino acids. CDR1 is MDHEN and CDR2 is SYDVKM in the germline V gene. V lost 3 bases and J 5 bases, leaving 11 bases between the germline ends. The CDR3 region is CASSLGSYENIQYF. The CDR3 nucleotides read TGTGCCAGCAGTTTGGGTAGCTATGAAAACATTCAGTACTTC.

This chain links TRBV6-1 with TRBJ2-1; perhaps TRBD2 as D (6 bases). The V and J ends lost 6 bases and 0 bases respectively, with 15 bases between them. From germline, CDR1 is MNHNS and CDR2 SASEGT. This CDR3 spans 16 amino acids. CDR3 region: CASRETGTHSYNEQFF. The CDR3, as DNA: TGTGCCAGCAGGGAAACCGGGACTCACTCCTACAATGAGCAGTTCTTC.

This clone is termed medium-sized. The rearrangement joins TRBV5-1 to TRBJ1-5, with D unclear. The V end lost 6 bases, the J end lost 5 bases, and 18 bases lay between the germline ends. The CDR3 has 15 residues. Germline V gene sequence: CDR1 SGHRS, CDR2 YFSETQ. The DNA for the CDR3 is TGCGCCAGCACCCAGAACGACAAAGCAGATCAGCCCCAGCATTTT. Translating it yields CASTQNDKADQPQHF.

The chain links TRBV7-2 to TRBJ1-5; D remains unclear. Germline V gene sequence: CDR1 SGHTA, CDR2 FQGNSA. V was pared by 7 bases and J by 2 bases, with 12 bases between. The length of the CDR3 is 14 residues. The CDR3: CASTPLGGNQPQHF. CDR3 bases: TGTGCCAGCACTCCCCTTGGGGGCAATCAGCCCCAGCATTTT. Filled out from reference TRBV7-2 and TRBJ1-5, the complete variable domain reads GAGVSQSPSNKVTEKGKDVELRCDPISGHTALYWYRQSLGQGLEFLIYFQGNSAPDKSGLPSDRFSAERTGGSVSTLTIQRTQQEDSAVYLCASTPLGGNQPQHFGDGTRLSIL.

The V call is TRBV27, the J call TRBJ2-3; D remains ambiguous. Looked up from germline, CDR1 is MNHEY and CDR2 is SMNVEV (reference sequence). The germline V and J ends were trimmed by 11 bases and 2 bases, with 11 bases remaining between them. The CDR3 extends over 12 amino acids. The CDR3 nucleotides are TGTGCCTGCGCGGACCTCACAGATACGCAGTATTTT. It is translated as CACADLTDTQYF.

CDR3: CASRKASSGSTDTQYF. The CDR3 coding sequence is TGTGCCAGCAGGAAAGCGTCTAGCGGAAGCACAGATACGCAGTATTTT. This sequence joins TRBV7-2 and TRBJ2-3, with 7 bases aligning to TRBD2. The V gene end was trimmed by 6 bases and the J gene end by 0 bases; junction bases not matched to a gene: 9. The CDR3 consists of 16 residues. Per germline, CDR1 SGHTA and CDR2 FQGNSA.

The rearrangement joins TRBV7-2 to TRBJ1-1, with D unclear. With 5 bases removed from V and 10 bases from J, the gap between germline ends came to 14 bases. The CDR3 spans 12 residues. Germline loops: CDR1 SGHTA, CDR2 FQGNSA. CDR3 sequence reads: CASSGVGAVAFF. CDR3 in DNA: TGTGCCAGCAGCGGCGTTGGAGCGGTAGCTTTCTTT.

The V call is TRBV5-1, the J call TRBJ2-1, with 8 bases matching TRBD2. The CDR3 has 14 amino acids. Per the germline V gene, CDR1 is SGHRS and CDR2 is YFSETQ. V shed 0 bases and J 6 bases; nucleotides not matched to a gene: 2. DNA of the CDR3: TGCGCCAGCAGCTTGGTGGGACTAGGCAATGAGCAGTTCTTC. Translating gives CASSLVGLGNEQFF.

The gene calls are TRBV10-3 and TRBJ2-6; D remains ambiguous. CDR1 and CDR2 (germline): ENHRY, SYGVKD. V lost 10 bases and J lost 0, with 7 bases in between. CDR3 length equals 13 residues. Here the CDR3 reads CATQDSGANVLTF. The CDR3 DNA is TGTGCCACTCAAGACTCTGGGGCCAACGTCCTGACTTTC.

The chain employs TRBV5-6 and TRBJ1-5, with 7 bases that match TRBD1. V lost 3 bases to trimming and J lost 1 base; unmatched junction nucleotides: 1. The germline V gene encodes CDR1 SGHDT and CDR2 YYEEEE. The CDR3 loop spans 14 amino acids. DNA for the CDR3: TGTGCCAGCAGCTACAGGGGAAGCAATCAGCCCCAGCATTTT. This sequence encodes CASSYRGSNQPQHF. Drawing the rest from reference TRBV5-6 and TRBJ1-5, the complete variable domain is DAGVTQSPTHLIKTRGQQVTLRCSPKSGHDTVSWYQQALGQGPQFIFQYYEEEERQRGNFPDRFSGHQFPNYSSELNVNALLLGDSALYLCASSYRGSNQPQHFGDGTRLSIL.

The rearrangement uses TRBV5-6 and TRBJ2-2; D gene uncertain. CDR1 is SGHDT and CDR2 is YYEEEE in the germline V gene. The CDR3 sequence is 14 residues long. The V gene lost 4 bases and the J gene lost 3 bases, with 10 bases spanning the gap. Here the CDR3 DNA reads TGTGCCAGCAGCCCCGGTTTTTACACCGGGGAGCTGTTTTTT. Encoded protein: CASSPGFYTGELFF. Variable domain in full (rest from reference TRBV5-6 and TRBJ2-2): DAGVTQSPTHLIKTRGQQVTLRCSPKSGHDTVSWYQQALGQGPQFIFQYYEEEERQRGNFPDRFSGHQFPNYSSELNVNALLLGDSALYLCASSPGFYTGELFFGEGSRLTVL.

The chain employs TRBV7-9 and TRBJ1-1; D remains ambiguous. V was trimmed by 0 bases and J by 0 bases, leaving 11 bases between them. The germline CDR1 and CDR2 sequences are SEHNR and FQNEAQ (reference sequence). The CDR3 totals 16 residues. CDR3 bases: TGTGCCAGCAGCTTAGCGAGTGGGCAGCTGAACACTGAAGCTTTCTTT. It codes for CASSLASGQLNTEAFF.

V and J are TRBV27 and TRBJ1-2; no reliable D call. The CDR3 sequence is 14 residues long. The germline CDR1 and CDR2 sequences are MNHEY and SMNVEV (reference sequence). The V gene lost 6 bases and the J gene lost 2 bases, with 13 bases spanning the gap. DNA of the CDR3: TGTGCCAGCAGAAGGAGTAGGGAAAACTATGGCTACACCTTC. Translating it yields CASRRSRENYGYTF.

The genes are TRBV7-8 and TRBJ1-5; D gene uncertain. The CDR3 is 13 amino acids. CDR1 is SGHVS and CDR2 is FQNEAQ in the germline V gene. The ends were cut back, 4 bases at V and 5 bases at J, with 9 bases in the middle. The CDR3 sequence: CASSYDKDQPQHF. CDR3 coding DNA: TGTGCCAGCAGCTACGACAAGGATCAGCCCCAGCATTTT.

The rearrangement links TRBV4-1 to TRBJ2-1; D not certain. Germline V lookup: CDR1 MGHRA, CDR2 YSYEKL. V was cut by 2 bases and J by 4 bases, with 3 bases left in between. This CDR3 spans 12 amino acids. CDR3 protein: CASSQNYNEQFF. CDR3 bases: TGCGCCAGCAGCCAAAATTACAATGAGCAGTTCTTC.

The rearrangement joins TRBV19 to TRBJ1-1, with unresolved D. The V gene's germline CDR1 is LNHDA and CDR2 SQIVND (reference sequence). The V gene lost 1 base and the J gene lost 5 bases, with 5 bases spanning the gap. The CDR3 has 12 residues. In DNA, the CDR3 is TGTGCCAGTAGTATAGGACTAACTGAAGCTTTCTTT. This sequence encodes CASSIGLTEAFF.

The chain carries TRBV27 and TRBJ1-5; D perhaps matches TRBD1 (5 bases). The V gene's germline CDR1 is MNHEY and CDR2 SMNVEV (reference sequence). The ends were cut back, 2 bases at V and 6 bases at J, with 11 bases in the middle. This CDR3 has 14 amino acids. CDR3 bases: TGTGCCAGCAGTTTAGGGCAGGGAACTCAGCCCCAGCATTTT. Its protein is CASSLGQGTQPQHF.

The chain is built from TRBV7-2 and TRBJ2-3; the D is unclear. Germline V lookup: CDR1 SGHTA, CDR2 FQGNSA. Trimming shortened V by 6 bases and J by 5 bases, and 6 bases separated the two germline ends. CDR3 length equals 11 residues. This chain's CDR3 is CASSRIDTQYF. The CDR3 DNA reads TGTGCCAGCAGTCGAATAGATACGCAGTATTTT.

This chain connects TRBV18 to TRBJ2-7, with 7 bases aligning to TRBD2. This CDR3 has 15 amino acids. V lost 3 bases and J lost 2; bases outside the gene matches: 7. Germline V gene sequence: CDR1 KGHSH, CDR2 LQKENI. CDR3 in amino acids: CASSPSSGPTYEQYF. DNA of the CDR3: TGTGCCAGCTCACCTTCTAGCGGACCAACCTACGAGCAGTACTTC.

The CDR3 DNA follows: TGTGCCAGCAGCAAAGGTAAGGCAGTGAAACTCTATGGCTACACCTTC. Translating it yields CASSKGKAVKLYGYTF. This chain links TRBV21-1 with TRBJ1-2. TRBV21-1 is labeled a pseudogene. CDR3 length: 16 amino acids.

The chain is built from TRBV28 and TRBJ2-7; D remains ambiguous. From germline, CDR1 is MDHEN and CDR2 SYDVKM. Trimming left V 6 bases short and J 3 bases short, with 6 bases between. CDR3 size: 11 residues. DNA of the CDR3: TGTGCCAGCAGATTGGACTACGAGCAGTACTTC. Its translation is CASRLDYEQYF.

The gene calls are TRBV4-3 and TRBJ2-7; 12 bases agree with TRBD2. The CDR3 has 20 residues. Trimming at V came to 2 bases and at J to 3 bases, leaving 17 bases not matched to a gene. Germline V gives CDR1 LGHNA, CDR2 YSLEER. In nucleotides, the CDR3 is TGCGCCAGCAGCCAAACGAAACTAGCGGGAGGTTACACCACACACTACGAGCAGTACTTC. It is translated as CASSQTKLAGGYTTHYEQYF.

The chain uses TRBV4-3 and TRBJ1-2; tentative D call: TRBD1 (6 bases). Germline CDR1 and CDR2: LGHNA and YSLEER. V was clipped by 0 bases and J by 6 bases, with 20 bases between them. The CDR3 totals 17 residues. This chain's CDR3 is CASSQDSGVGGAHGYTF. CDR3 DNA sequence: TGCGCCAGCAGCCAAGATTCAGGCGTTGGGGGGGCCCATGGCTACACCTTC.